These 20 T cell receptor beta chains originate from one sample sequenced in a study of identical twins. Using its own MiXCR run on the 5' RACE reads, TCRdb lists one record per CDR3 protein. The sample includes under 1 million distinct CDR3 sequences, 10% to 15% of them seen just once. These data were also filed under a second study, of yellow fever vaccine responses in identical twins.

Sequencing was done on a sample of PBMCs. The receptor set was obtained from a woman in her late teens or twenties in good health.

This clonotype was seen only a few times. The chain employs TRBV3-1 and TRBJ2-1; 8 bases fit TRBD1. V shed 3 bases and J 0 bases; nucleotides not matched to a gene: 13. CDR3 length equals 19 residues. The germline V gene encodes CDR1 LGHDT and CDR2 YNNKEL (reference sequence). CDR3 DNA: TGTGCCAGCAGCCATACAGGGGGGAATTTATTTCGCTCCTACAATGAGCAGTTCTTC. It encodes CASSHTGGNLFRSYNEQFF.

In its sample, this clonotype was seen a few times. V gene TRBV10-1 combines with J gene TRBJ2-1; TRBD1 is a possible D gene (6 bases). This CDR3 region has 15 residues. Germline V gene lookup returns CDR1 WNHNN and CDR2 SYGVQD (reference sequence). V lost 7 bases to trimming and J lost 6 bases, with 19 bases between them. The CDR3 spells CASTQGTVASNEQFF. CDR3 DNA: TGCGCCAGCACTCAGGGGACGGTGGCCTCCAATGAGCAGTTCTTC.

This clonotype has just a few counts. The J gene is TRBJ2-7, the V gene TRBV6-5, with 9 bases matching TRBD2. CDR1 MNHEY and CDR2 SVGAGI come from the germline V gene. The CDR3 length is 16 residues. With V trimmed by 0 bases and J by 7 bases, 10 bases remained unmatched. DNA of the CDR3: TGTGCCAGCAGTTACTCAGCGGGAGGTCGGGTAGAAGAGCAGTACTTC. Translation gives CASSYSAGGRVEEQYF.

This clonotype was recorded many times. V is TRBV24-1 and J is TRBJ2-1, with D tentatively TRBD1 or TRBD2 (5 bases each). The CDR3 loop spans 16 amino acids. Trimming removed 4 bases at V and 0 bases at J, with 12 bases between. The germline CDR1 and CDR2 sequences are KGHDR and SFDVKD. In DNA form, the CDR3 reads TGTGCCACCAGTGACCATTCAGGGAGCTCCTACAATGAGCAGTTCTTC. Encoded protein: CATSDHSGSSYNEQFF.

The sample holds a few counts of this clonotype. In DNA form, the CDR3 reads TGTGCCAGCAGTCCCGGCGGAGGGGTAGAGACCCAGTACTTC. Amino acid sequence: CASSPGGGVETQYF. The V call is TRBV12-3 or TRBV12-4, the J call TRBJ2-5, with TRBD2 as a possible D gene (6 bases). This CDR3 is built from 14 residues. Trimming cost V 5 bases and J 4 bases, with 14 bases left between them.

This chain uses TRBV20-1 with TRBJ2-7; 11 bases line up with TRBD2. Per the germline V gene, CDR1 is DFQATT and CDR2 is SNEGSKA (reference sequence). The CDR3 loop spans 16 amino acids. V was pared by 0 bases and J by 1 base, with 5 bases of the junction left unmatched. The CDR3 DNA is TGCAGTGCTAGAGACCTGGGACTAGCGGCTTCCTACGAGCAGTACTTC. It specifies CSARDLGLAASYEQYF.

This clonotype was observed at least ten times. The chain couples TRBV21-1 to TRBJ1-5; the listed D gene, TRBD1, was not tested against the DNA. TRBV21-1 is a pseudogene. CDR3 length: 17 amino acids. The DNA of the CDR3 is TGTGCCAGCAAAGAAAAGGGACAGGGGCCTCCCAATCAGCCCCAGCATTTT. Amino acids: CASKEKGQGPPNQPQHF.

The rearrangement links TRBV5-5 to TRBJ1-2; TRBD1 agrees at 8 bases. Germline CDR1 SGHKS, CDR2 YYEKEE (reference sequence). V lost 4 bases to trimming and J lost 1 base; unmatched junction nucleotides: 6. This CDR3 is 15 amino acids long. CDR3 bases: TGTGCCAGCAGCCCCGGACAGGGCTATAACTATGGCTACACCTTC. Protein sequence: CASSPGQGYNYGYTF.

This clonotype was observed at least ten times. The rearrangement uses TRBV12-3 or TRBV12-4 and TRBJ2-1; TRBD1 agrees at 7 bases. Trimming took 4 bases from V and 5 from J; bases not matched to a gene: 5. CDR3 size: 14 residues. The CDR3 region is CASSWDSGNNEQFF. The CDR3 DNA reads as TGTGCCAGCAGTTGGGACAGTGGGAACAATGAGCAGTTCTTC.

This clonotype has only a few counts. This chain connects TRBV7-9 to TRBJ1-2; D is ambiguous. This CDR3 spans 15 amino acids. Germline CDR1 SEHNR, CDR2 FQNEAQ (reference sequence). V lost 5 bases to trimming and J lost 4 bases, with 17 bases between them. The CDR3 nucleotides are TGTGCCAGCAGCGAACCGAGGGCGGGTTCCTATGGCTACACCTTC. It translates to CASSEPRAGSYGYTF.

The sample holds a few counts of this clonotype. The chain links TRBV10-3 to TRBJ1-5; D remains unclear. The CDR3 extends over 16 amino acids. V was pared by 4 bases and J by 5 bases, with 18 bases between. Germline V gene data show CDR1 as ENHRY and CDR2 as SYGVKD. The CDR3 DNA follows: TGTGCCATCAGTGGGGGAACGACGACCGGGGATCAGCCCCAGCATTTT. This codes for CAISGGTTTGDQPQHF.

This clonotype was recorded many times. DNA of the CDR3: TGTGCCAGCAGCTTTGGCGGGCCCTCCTACAATGAGCAGTTCTTC. Amino acids: CASSFGGPSYNEQFF. The rearrangement links TRBV7-9 to TRBJ2-1, with D tentatively TRBD2 (5 bases). Germline V gene data show CDR1 as SEHNR and CDR2 as FQNEAQ (reference sequence). The ends were cut back, 3 bases at V and 0 bases at J, with 9 bases in the middle. The CDR3 covers 15 residues.

The CDR3 bases are TGCAGTGCCGAGACTAGCGGGGGGGGAGCAGATACGCAGTATTTT. This sequence encodes CSAETSGGGADTQYF. The chain is built from TRBV20-1 and TRBJ2-3, with TRBD2 matching 14 bases. The CDR3 consists of 15 residues. CDR1 and CDR2 from the germline V gene are DFQATT and SNEGSKA (reference sequence). Losses at the gene ends were 6 bases for V and 4 bases for J; bases not matched to a gene: 6.

The chain has TRBV27 and TRBJ1-1, with a weak D call TRBD1 (6 bases). CDR3 length equals 13 residues. Germline values: CDR1 MNHEY, CDR2 SMNVEV (reference sequence). The V gene lost 5 bases and the J gene lost 4 bases, with 11 bases spanning the gap. The CDR3 loop is CASSPPGVTEAFF. Here the CDR3 DNA reads TGTGCCAGCAGTCCCCCAGGGGTCACTGAAGCTTTCTTT.

The chain carries TRBV7-9 and TRBJ2-7; D uncertain. CDR1 and CDR2 from the germline V gene are SEHNR and FQNEAQ (reference sequence). V dropped 1 base and J dropped 6 bases, with 16 bases sitting between them. The CDR3 has 15 residues. CDR3 residues: CASSLGPSEAGEQYF. The CDR3 coding sequence is TGTGCCAGCAGCTTAGGTCCCTCCGAGGCAGGCGAGCAGTACTTC.

This clonotype showed up just a few times. The V gene is TRBV5-5, the J gene TRBJ2-2; tentatively, D is TRBD1 (6 bases). This CDR3 comprises 17 residues. V lost 2 bases to trimming and J lost 0 bases, with 14 bases between them. Per germline, CDR1 SGHKS and CDR2 YYEKEE (reference sequence). The CDR3 region is CASSFQMGQANTGELFF. Here the CDR3 DNA reads TGTGCCAGCAGCTTTCAGATGGGACAAGCGAACACCGGGGAGCTGTTTTTT.

On this clonotype itself: Germline is not matched at one junction end, which may reflect a read error. The chain couples TRBV4-1 to TRBJ2-1; a weak D match, TRBD2 (6 bases). The CDR3 has 15 amino acids. From germline, CDR1 is MGHRA and CDR2 YSYEKL. The DNA of the CDR3 is TGCACCAGCAGCCGAAGGTTGGAGGCGGGATATGAGCAGTTCTTC. Amino acid sequence: CTSSRRLEAGYEQFF.

This clonotype occurred many times. The rearrangement joins TRBV12-3 or TRBV12-4 to TRBJ2-7; D is ambiguous. This CDR3 has 13 residues. V lost 0 bases and J 1 base, leaving 4 bases between the germline ends. The chain's CDR3 is CASSLAESYEQYF. CDR3 nucleotides: TGTGCCAGCAGTTTAGCCGAATCCTACGAGCAGTACTTC.

This clonotype was observed a few times. This CDR3 reads CSVEGQNSGGELFF. CDR3 nucleotides: TGCAGCGTTGAAGGTCAGAACAGTGGCGGGGAGCTGTTTTTT. The gene calls are TRBV29-1 and TRBJ2-2; D ambiguous. The V end lost 1 base, the J end lost 7 bases, and 13 bases lay between the germline ends. CDR3 size: 14 residues. Germline lookup yields CDR1 SQVTM and CDR2 ANQGSEA.

This clonotype turned up a few times. The CDR3: CASRHPGRPGGEQFF. In nucleotides, the CDR3 is TGTGCCAGCAGGCACCCTGGACGTCCTGGCGGTGAGCAGTTCTTC. The chain uses TRBV28 and TRBJ2-1; D is unresolved. The CDR3 sequence is 15 residues long. CDR1 is MDHEN, CDR2 SYDVKM, per germline. Trimming took off 6 bases at V and 9 bases at J, with 21 bases between the two ends. The variable domain in full, with the rest retrieved from reference TRBV28 and TRBJ2-1, is DVKVTQSSRYLVKRTGEKVFLECVQDMDHENMFWYRQDPGLGLRLIYFSYDVKMKEKGDIPEGYSVSREKKERFSLILESASTNQTSMYLCASRHPGRPGGEQFFGPGTRLTVL.